These 8 T cell receptor beta chains came from one sample sequenced in a study of identical twins. TCRdb redid the calling of the 5' RACE reads with MiXCR, one entry per CDR3 protein. The data show about 810,000 distinct CDR3 sequences, with roughly an eighth seen just once and about 1.5% held by the top ten. These same records also appear under a second study, on yellow fever vaccine responses in identical twins.

The sequenced sample was PBMCs. These receptors were collected from a woman aged 18-35 years in good health.

This clonotype has more than one count but fewer than ten. The chain has TRBV12-3 or TRBV12-4 and TRBJ2-1; 10 bases are a match to TRBD2. The CDR3 runs to 15 residues. With 5 bases clipped from V and 6 bases from J, the junction kept 7 bases outside the gene matches. DNA for the CDR3: TGTGCCAGCAGTCTGGGACTAGCGAATTTCAATGAGCAGTTCTTC. Protein: CASSLGLANFNEQFF.

The chain combines TRBV12-3 or TRBV12-4 with TRBJ2-1; 8 nucleotides line up with TRBD2. This CDR3 is 17 amino acids long. The J segment lost 7 bases and the V segment lost 4 bases, leaving 15 bases of the junction unmatched. CDR3 residues: CASSSSLAGWAGNEQFF. In DNA form, the CDR3 reads TGTGCCAGCAGTTCCTCTTTAGCGGGATGGGCGGGGAATGAGCAGTTCTTC.

This clonotype was observed a handful of times. The genes are TRBV15 and TRBJ2-5; D perhaps matches TRBD2 (5 bases). The CDR3 loop spans 14 amino acids. CDR1 is LNHNV, CDR2 YYDKDF, per germline (reference sequence). Trimming left V 1 base short and J 5 bases short, with 11 bases between. CDR3 sequence reads: CATSRAGMGETQYF. CDR3 DNA: TGTGCCACCAGCAGAGCGGGAATGGGTGAGACCCAGTACTTC. Using reference TRBV15 and TRBJ2-5 for the parts outside the CDR3, the full variable domain is DAMVIQNPRYQVTQFGKPVTLSCSQTLNHNVMYWYQQKSSQAPKLLFHYYDKDFNNEADTPDNFQSRRPNTSFCFLDIRSPGLGDTAMYLCATSRAGMGETQYFGPGTRLLVL.

This chain uses TRBV20-1 with TRBJ2-1; 8 bases align to TRBD1. From germline, CDR1 is DFQATT and CDR2 SNEGSKA (reference sequence). V was clipped by 6 bases and J by 6 bases; unmatched bases: 16. CDR3 length: 16 residues. The DNA for the CDR3 is TGCAGTGCCCATAACCCCCGGACAGGGACGGGCAATGAGCAGTTCTTC. Its protein product is CSAHNPRTGTGNEQFF.

The table lists this clonotype with a few counts. The chain joins TRBV5-1 to TRBJ2-1; 8 nucleotides line up with TRBD2. Germline V gene sequence: CDR1 SGHRS, CDR2 YFSETQ. J gave up 7 bases and V 4 bases, and 16 bases lay outside the gene matches. This CDR3 contains 17 residues. The CDR3 protein is CASSLGPTSGSSNEQFF. Written as DNA, the CDR3 is TGCGCCAGCAGCCTGGGGCCAACGAGCGGGAGTTCAAATGAGCAGTTCTTC.

The chain combines TRBV11-2 with TRBJ2-5; TRBD1 aligns across 11 bases. The V segment lost 6 bases and the J segment 5 bases; nucleotides outside the gene matches: 8. CDR1 is SGHAT and CDR2 is FQNNGV in the germline V gene. CDR3 size: 15 residues. CDR3 sequence (DNA): TGTGCCAGCAGACCCCTACGGGACAGGGGGGAGACCCAGTACTTC. Protein: CASRPLRDRGETQYF.

A few counts support this clonotype. This chain uses TRBV11-3 with TRBJ2-1; D is tentatively TRBD1 or TRBD2 (5 bases each). The CDR3 spans 14 residues. CDR1 is SGHNT and CDR2 is YENEEA in the germline V gene. V was pared by 5 bases and J by 4 bases, with 12 bases between. The CDR3 region has the DNA TGTGCCAGCAGCACCGGGACGGAGTACAATGAGCAGTTCTTC. Translation: CASSTGTEYNEQFF.

This clonotype came up a few times. DNA for the CDR3: TGTGCCAGCAGCCAGGGGACCATCTTCTCCGGAAACACCATATATTTT. As protein: CASSQGTIFSGNTIYF. The chain has TRBV12-3 or TRBV12-4 and TRBJ1-3; possibly TRBD1 for D (6 bases). The CDR3 runs 16 residues. V dropped 6 bases and J dropped 4 bases, with 19 bases sitting between them.